Shown below are 32 T cell receptor beta chains from a single sample sequenced in a study of chemoradiotherapy in HPV16-positive cancers. Sequencing was performed with immunoSEQ multiplex PCR; in TCRdb, only in-frame clones are kept and a portion is missing. This sample has fewer than 9,500 clones, with more than 70% found just once. The sequenced sample was tumor tissue, obtained from a patient who underwent chemoradiotherapy. The receptors were sampled from a human donor with HPV-associated anogenital cancer.

The V and J genes are TRBV2 and TRBJ1-2; D is unclear. CDR3 size: 13 residues. Trimming took off 3 bases at V and 8 bases at J, with 13 bases between the two ends. Germline V gene sequence: CDR1 SNHLY, CDR2 FYNNEI. CDR3 residues: CASSEWEGAGYTF. In DNA, the CDR3 is TGTGCCAGCAGTGAGTGGGAGGGTGCGGGCTACACCTTC.

The chain employs TRBV6-5 and TRBJ1-1, with 7 bases identical to TRBD1. With V trimmed by 5 bases and J by 6 bases, 9 bases remained unmatched. From germline, CDR1 is MNHEY and CDR2 SVGAGI. The CDR3 sequence is 14 residues long. In DNA form, the CDR3 reads TGTGCCAGCAGTAAACTCGACAGGGTACCTGAAGCTTTCTTT. Protein: CASSKLDRVPEAFF.

This chain joins TRBV6-6 and TRBJ2-7, with D tentatively TRBD2 (6 bases). Germline loops: CDR1 MNHNY, CDR2 SVGAGI (reference sequence). The CDR3 consists of 14 residues. The V end was cut by 6 bases, the J end by 6 bases, with 18 bases between. The chain's CDR3 is CASRGGGESPEQYV. As DNA, the CDR3 is TGTGCCAGCAGAGGTGGCGGGGAGTCACCCGAGCAGTACGTC.

The chain is built from TRBV19 and TRBJ2-2; 8 bases align to TRBD1. Unmatched junction bases numbered 6, after V lost 7 bases and J lost 2 bases. Germline-derived CDR1 and CDR2 are LNHDA and SQIVND (reference sequence). The CDR3 spans 15 residues. The CDR3 DNA reads as TGTGCCAGTACCAACAGGGGGTTAAACACCGGGGAGCTGTTTTTT. Its translation: CASTNRGLNTGELFF. The full variable domain, completed using reference TRBV19 and TRBJ2-2, is DGGITQSPKYLFRKEGQNVTLSCEQNLNHDAMYWYRQDPGQGLRLIYYSQIVNDFQKGDIAEGYSVSREKKESFPLTVTSAQKNPTAFYLCASTNRGLNTGELFFGEGSRLTVL.

V usage is TRBV4-1 and J usage is TRBJ2-4; D ambiguous. Trimming cost V 1 base and J 6 bases, with 13 bases left between them. In germline, CDR1 is MGHRA, CDR2 YSYEKL. CDR3 size: 15 residues. Written as DNA, the CDR3 is TGCGCCAGCAGCCAAGGTGGCACAGCTCTAAACATTCAGTACTTC. It codes for CASSQGGTALNIQYF.

The rearrangement links TRBV11-1 to TRBJ1-2; D is uncertain. The germline V gene has CDR1 SGHAT and CDR2 FQDESV (reference sequence). V was clipped by 4 bases and J by 7 bases, with 10 bases between them. The CDR3 extends over 12 amino acids. CDR3 amino acids: CASSSSTTGYTF. The CDR3 region has the DNA TGTGCCAGCAGCTCTTCGACCACTGGCTACACCTTC.

V and J are TRBV4-1 and TRBJ2-1; 7 bases map to TRBD2. The CDR3 extends over 17 amino acids. In germline, CDR1 is MGHRA, CDR2 YSYEKL. J gave up 5 bases and V 1 base, and 11 bases lay outside the gene matches. DNA for the CDR3: TGCGCCAGCAGCCAAGCCTTGGGCGGGAGTGGCAACAATGAGCAGTTCTTC. Protein: CASSQALGGSGNNEQFF.

The V gene is TRBV2, the J gene TRBJ1-5; weak D call: TRBD1 (5 bases). The germline V and J ends were trimmed by 7 bases and 5 bases, with 12 bases remaining between them. Germline lookup yields CDR1 SNHLY and CDR2 FYNNEI. The CDR3 runs to 13 residues. The CDR3, as DNA: TGTGCCAGCAAGGGGATCCAGCATCAGCCCCAGCATTTT. It specifies CASKGIQHQPQHF. Drawing the rest from reference TRBV2 and TRBJ1-5, the complete variable domain is EPEVTQTPSHQVTQMGQEVILRCVPISNHLYFYWYRQILGQKVEFLVSFYNNEISEKSEIFDDQFSVERPDGSNFTLKIRSTKLEDSAMYFCASKGIQHQPQHFGDGTRLSIL.

The chain links TRBV10-2 to TRBJ2-1; no firm D call. V was shortened by 5 bases and J by 7 bases, with 6 bases between the two germline ends. There are 11 residues in the CDR3. The germline V gene encodes CDR1 WSHSY and CDR2 SAAADI. The CDR3 reads CASSLGNEQFF. The DNA of the CDR3 is TGCGCCAGCAGTCTGGGAAATGAGCAGTTCTTC.

The chain is built from TRBV5-1 and TRBJ2-1; 8 bases match TRBD2. CDR3 length: 18 amino acids. The V gene's germline CDR1 is SGHRS and CDR2 YFSETQ. The V gene end was trimmed by 3 bases and the J gene end by 0 bases; junction bases not matched to a gene: 11. The CDR3 DNA follows: TGCGCCAGCAGCTCAGGACTAGCCCTCCGGAGCTCCTACAATGAGCAGTTCTTC. Translating gives CASSSGLALRSSYNEQFF.

The chain employs TRBV6-5 and TRBJ2-1, with D possibly matching TRBD2 (6 bases). Trimming pared 5 bases from V and 6 bases from J, leaving 11 bases between. This CDR3 has 13 amino acids. The germline CDR1 and CDR2 sequences are MNHEY and SVGAGI. CDR3 in amino acids: CASSTWDFNEQFF. The CDR3 DNA reads as TGTGCCAGCAGTACTTGGGACTTCAATGAGCAGTTCTTC.

The DNA of the CDR3 is TGTGCCAGCAGCGTAGTTGGCGCAGGGGGGGCAGATACGCAGTATTTT. It is translated as CASSVVGAGGADTQYF. The J gene is TRBJ2-3, the V gene TRBV9; D may match TRBD1 or TRBD2 (7 bases each). Germline CDR1 and CDR2: SGDLS and YYNGEE. The CDR3 length is 16 residues. The germline V and J ends were trimmed by 0 bases and 4 bases, with 15 bases remaining between them.

Points on this clone: Within the sample, other DNA sequences also encode this same CDR3. This chain connects TRBV25-1 to TRBJ2-1; D is possibly TRBD2 (6 bases). The CDR3 runs 15 residues. V was clipped by 0 bases and J by 3 bases, with 9 bases between them. Germline CDR1 is MGHDK and CDR2 is SYGVNS. The CDR3 DNA follows: TGTGCCAGCAGTGAATACACGGGACTCTACAATGAGCAGTTCTTC. Translation gives CASSEYTGLYNEQFF.

There are a few counts of this clone. V usage is TRBV7-2 and J usage is TRBJ2-1; the D call may be TRBD1 or TRBD2 (5 bases each). The germline V gene has CDR1 SGHTA and CDR2 FQGNSA. The V and J ends lost 6 bases and 0 bases respectively, with 18 bases between them. This CDR3 is built from 17 residues. The CDR3, as DNA: TGTGCCAGCAGACTGGGGACCACCGGTTCCTCCTACAATGAGCAGTTCTTC. Translating it yields CASRLGTTGSSYNEQFF.

V gene TRBV19 combines with J gene TRBJ1-5; D unresolved. From germline, CDR1 is LNHDA and CDR2 SQIVND (reference sequence). The V end lost 1 base, the J end lost 5 bases, and 6 bases lay between the germline ends. The CDR3 runs to 13 residues. The CDR3 spells CASSIGSDQPQHF. CDR3 DNA sequence: TGTGCCAGTAGTATAGGATCAGATCAGCCCCAGCATTTT.

The genes are TRBV5-4 and TRBJ2-6, with D tentatively TRBD2 (5 bases). Between the trimmed V and J ends, which lost 2 bases and 0 bases, there was a span of 12 bases. CDR3 length equals 17 residues. The germline CDR1 and CDR2 sequences are SGHNT and YYREEE (reference sequence). The CDR3 region has the DNA TGTGCCAGCAGCTTCCGGGTTGGGAGCTCTGGGGCCAACGTCCTGACTTTC. Its translation: CASSFRVGSSGANVLTF.

The V and J genes are TRBV11-2 and TRBJ1-2; D is unresolved. The V end was cut by 2 bases, the J end by 4 bases, with 11 bases between. This CDR3 is built from 14 residues. From germline, CDR1 is SGHAT and CDR2 FQNNGV. CDR3 bases: TGTGCCAGCAGCTTATTTGACCAGTCCTATGGCTACACCTTC. Translated, it gives CASSLFDQSYGYTF.

The chain couples TRBV9 to TRBJ1-3; possible D gene TRBD1, 5 bases. Between the trimmed V and J ends, which lost 0 bases and 0 bases, there was a span of 10 bases. Per the germline V gene, CDR1 is SGDLS and CDR2 is YYNGEE. This CDR3 comprises 16 residues. CDR3 bases: TGTGCCAGCAGCGTAGGGGGCAGGTTCTCTGGAAACACCATATATTTT. Translation: CASSVGGRFSGNTIYF.

This rearrangement joins TRBV19 to TRBJ1-2; a weak D match, TRBD1 (6 bases). CDR1 is LNHDA, CDR2 SQIVND, per germline (reference sequence). The CDR3 is 16 residues long. V dropped 9 bases and J dropped 5 bases, with 25 bases sitting between them. The CDR3: CASKTDWDTSGYGYTF. The CDR3 DNA sequence: TGTGCCAGCAAAACGGATTGGGACACATCCGGATATGGCTACACCTTC. The full variable domain, with the rest looked up from reference TRBV19 and TRBJ1-2, is DGGITQSPKYLFRKEGQNVTLSCEQNLNHDAMYWYRQDPGQGLRLIYYSQIVNDFQKGDIAEGYSVSREKKESFPLTVTSAQKNPTAFYLCASKTDWDTSGYGYTFGSGTRLTVV.

The chain is built from TRBV28 and TRBJ2-3, with D maybe TRBD1 (6 bases). The germline V and J ends were trimmed by 2 bases and 2 bases, with 17 bases remaining between them. The CDR3 totals 17 residues. CDR1 is MDHEN and CDR2 is SYDVKM in the germline V gene. The CDR3 protein is CASSLPGEILDTDTQYF. Written as DNA, the CDR3 is TGTGCCAGCAGTTTACCAGGGGAGATTTTAGACACAGATACGCAGTATTTT.

The chain joins TRBV7-9 to TRBJ2-1, with 8 bases identical to TRBD2. Losses at the gene ends were 1 base for V and 2 bases for J; bases not matched to a gene: 13. The germline CDR1 and CDR2 sequences are SEHNR and FQNEAQ (reference sequence). The CDR3 length is 19 residues. The CDR3 spells CASSLVGLAGEGAYNEQFF. Here the CDR3 DNA reads TGTGCCAGCAGCTTAGTCGGGCTAGCGGGCGAGGGGGCCTACAATGAGCAGTTCTTC.

Here the CDR3 DNA reads TGTGCCAGCAGTGCGGGACTAGCGGGAGGCTTAAAGCAGTTCTTC. Residues: CASSAGLAGGLKQFF. The chain employs TRBV6-1 and TRBJ2-1; 15 bases fit TRBD2. The CDR3 is 15 residues long. CDR1 MNHNS and CDR2 SASEGT come from the germline V gene. Unmatched junction bases numbered 6, after V lost 4 bases and J lost 11 bases.

The rearrangement joins TRBV5-4 to TRBJ1-3; the D gene is possibly TRBD1 (5 bases). V was trimmed by 4 bases and J by 0 bases, leaving 17 bases between them. CDR1 is SGHNT and CDR2 is YYREEE in the germline V gene (reference sequence). CDR3 length: 17 amino acids. Here the CDR3 reads CASSTDRTRSSGNTIYF. CDR3 nucleotides: TGTGCCAGCAGCACCGACCGGACACGTAGCTCTGGAAACACCATATATTTT. Based on the CDR3 plus reference TRBV5-4 and TRBJ1-3, the full variable domain is ETGVTQSPTHLIKTRGQQVTLRCSSQSGHNTVSWYQQALGQGPQFIFQYYREEENGRGNFPPRFSGLQFPNYSSELNVNALELDDSALYLCASSTDRTRSSGNTIYFGEGSWLTVV.

This clone showed up just once. The chain employs TRBV30 and TRBJ1-4; a weak D match, TRBD1 (5 bases). Trimming stripped 3 bases from V and 2 bases from J, with 7 bases between. Per the germline V gene, CDR1 is GTSNPN and CDR2 is SVGIG (reference sequence). The length of the CDR3 is 13 residues. CDR3 DNA: TGTGCCTGGAGCCGGGGGACTAATGAAAAACTGTTTTTT. This codes for CAWSRGTNEKLFF.

The gene calls are TRBV6-1 and TRBJ2-7; 8 nucleotides match TRBD1. With V trimmed by 3 bases and J by 2 bases, 0 bases remained unmatched. The length of the CDR3 is 13 residues. Germline CDR1 MNHNS, CDR2 SASEGT. The CDR3 sequence is CASSEDRAYEQYV. CDR3 sequence (DNA): TGTGCCAGCAGTGAGGACAGGGCCTACGAGCAGTACGTC.

J is TRBJ2-7 and V is TRBV4-2, with D uncertain. Trimming pared 4 bases from V and 1 base from J, leaving 14 bases between. Germline V gene data show CDR1 as LGHNA and CDR2 as YNFKEQ. The CDR3 covers 15 residues. The DNA for the CDR3 is TGTGCCAGCAGCCTTAGGATTTGGGGTTCCTACGAGCAGTACTTC. This translates into CASSLRIWGSYEQYF.

The V gene is TRBV5-6, the J gene TRBJ1-6, with 7 bases lining up with TRBD1. The germline V gene has CDR1 SGHDT and CDR2 YYEEEE. Trimming at V came to 4 bases and at J to 7 bases, leaving 14 bases not matched to a gene. This CDR3 region has 17 residues. CDR3 protein: CASSKYVMGQPNSPLHF. In DNA, the CDR3 is TGTGCCAGCAGCAAATACGTGATGGGACAGCCGAATTCACCCCTCCACTTT.

The chain uses TRBV5-1 and TRBJ2-5; TRBD1 is a possible D gene (5 bases). The CDR3 length is 15 residues. Germline CDR1 reads SGHRS; CDR2 reads YFSETQ. Trimming shortened V by 3 bases and J by 2 bases, and 14 bases separated the two germline ends. The CDR3 reads CASSSLSGPQETQYF. The CDR3 nucleotides read TGCGCCAGCAGCTCCCTATCAGGGCCTCAAGAGACCCAGTACTTC.

V gene TRBV5-6 combines with J gene TRBJ2-3, with D possibly being TRBD2 (5 bases). This CDR3 region has 14 residues. Germline V gene sequence: CDR1 SGHDT, CDR2 YYEEEE. Trimming left V 3 bases short and J 6 bases short, with 14 bases between. CDR3 in amino acids: CASSSYTRSDTQYF. In DNA form, the CDR3 reads TGTGCCAGCAGCTCCTATACTAGATCCGATACGCAGTATTTT.

V usage is TRBV11-2 and J usage is TRBJ1-6; TRBD1 might be the D (5 bases). V was shortened by 1 base and J by 5 bases, with 6 bases between the two germline ends. Germline values: CDR1 SGHAT, CDR2 FQNNGV. The CDR3 length is 14 residues. The CDR3 coding sequence is TGTGCCAGCAGCTTAGGACAGAATAATTCACCCCTCCACTTT. It translates to CASSLGQNNSPLHF.

The chain joins TRBV2 to TRBJ2-6; D is unclear. Trimming removed 4 bases at V and 0 bases at J, with 10 bases between. The CDR3 is 16 residues long. Per the germline V gene, CDR1 is SNHLY and CDR2 is FYNNEI. CDR3 residues: CASSGGLDSGANVLTF. Written as DNA, the CDR3 is TGTGCCAGCAGTGGCGGCTTGGACTCTGGGGCCAACGTCCTGACTTTC.

This chain connects TRBV29-1 to TRBJ1-5, with 7 bases lining up with TRBD1. The V gene end was trimmed by 6 bases and the J gene end by 6 bases; junction bases not matched to a gene: 8. There are 13 residues in the CDR3. Germline V gene lookup returns CDR1 SQVTM and CDR2 ANQGSEA. The CDR3 bases are TGCAGCGTCGCCGGGACAGACGGTCAGCCCCAGCATTTT. This translates into CSVAGTDGQPQHF.